The rows below give T cell receptor beta chains drawn from one sample of a study of identical twins. TCRdb reanalysed the 5' RACE reads using MiXCR and keeps one entry per CDR3 protein. The sample contains hundreds of thousands of distinct CDR3 sequences, more than 6.5% of which appear only once. These data were also filed under a second study, of yellow fever vaccine responses in identical twins.

The material sequenced was PBMCs. These receptors all come from a woman aged 18-29 years in good health. CDR3s leave out the opening cysteine and the closing phenylalanine or tryptophan. The order of the fields is J gene, V gene, CDR3 protein.

j_gene: TRBJ2-1
v_gene: TRBV6-2/TRBV6-3
CDR3aa: ASSYSKGSEQF

j_gene: TRBJ1-1
v_gene: TRBV12-3/TRBV12-4
CDR3aa: ASSLLGGAEAF

j_gene: TRBJ1-5
v_gene: TRBV7-8
CDR3aa: ASSIQQGPNQPQH

j_gene: TRBJ2-1
v_gene: TRBV6-1
CDR3aa: ASKTGFSYNEQF

j_gene: TRBJ2-7
v_gene: TRBV27
CDR3aa: ASRLAGVPYEQY

j_gene: TRBJ2-1
v_gene: TRBV15
CDR3aa: ATSRDYSSDEQF

j_gene: TRBJ2-1
v_gene: TRBV5-4
CDR3aa: ASSLDRPAYNEQF

j_gene: TRBJ2-3
v_gene: TRBV27
CDR3aa: ASSSTVGGLITDTQY

j_gene: TRBJ1-1
v_gene: TRBV4-1
CDR3aa: ASSRNRNEAF

j_gene: TRBJ2-7
v_gene: TRBV2
CDR3aa: ASTGGQSYEQY

j_gene: TRBJ2-7
v_gene: TRBV7-2
CDR3aa: ASTPGGIYEQY

j_gene: TRBJ2-2
v_gene: TRBV6-1
CDR3aa: ASSKTSGANTGELF

j_gene: TRBJ2-7
v_gene: TRBV28
CDR3aa: ASRPRDTKEQY

j_gene: TRBJ2-2
v_gene: TRBV11-2
CDR3aa: ASSSGNGELF

j_gene: TRBJ1-5
v_gene: TRBV3-1
CDR3aa: ASSLGAGNQPQH

j_gene: TRBJ2-7
v_gene: TRBV7-9
CDR3aa: ASSLQIGYEQY

j_gene: TRBJ2-7
v_gene: TRBV6-4
CDR3aa: ASSVWTVPEQY

j_gene: TRBJ2-7
v_gene: TRBV25-1
CDR3aa: ASSEQLSTYEQY

j_gene: TRBJ2-3
v_gene: TRBV12-3/TRBV12-4
CDR3aa: ASSLRLAGRTTDTQY

j_gene: TRBJ2-1
v_gene: TRBV7-9
CDR3aa: ASSRQGLAGDEQF

j_gene: TRBJ1-4
v_gene: TRBV28
CDR3aa: ASLTGVEEKLF

j_gene: TRBJ2-7
v_gene: TRBV21-1
CDR3aa: ASSSPGTSGHYEQY

j_gene: TRBJ2-3
v_gene: TRBV7-9
CDR3aa: ASSPWLAGNPDTQY

j_gene: TRBJ2-2
v_gene: TRBV3-1
CDR3aa: ASSHASGTGELF

j_gene: TRBJ2-3
v_gene: TRBV27
CDR3aa: ASSFRTSGNADTQY

j_gene: TRBJ1-1
v_gene: TRBV10-3
CDR3aa: AIRQEAPNTEAF

j_gene: TRBJ2-3
v_gene: TRBV5-4
CDR3aa: ASSPGRIGATQY

j_gene: TRBJ1-1
v_gene: TRBV7-9
CDR3aa: ASSLANSPGTEAF

j_gene: TRBJ2-1
v_gene: TRBV12-3/TRBV12-4
CDR3aa: ASSPQAYYNEQF

j_gene: TRBJ1-5
v_gene: TRBV28
CDR3aa: ASSPDRGWNQPQH

j_gene: TRBJ2-3
v_gene: TRBV5-1
CDR3aa: ASMDWNGDTQY

j_gene: TRBJ2-7
v_gene: TRBV4-3
CDR3aa: ASSQDVSGSYEQY

j_gene: TRBJ2-7
v_gene: TRBV20-1
CDR3aa: SARVPSGLLGGQY

j_gene: TRBJ2-2
v_gene: TRBV5-4
CDR3aa: ASSLSWGDTGELF

j_gene: TRBJ1-5
v_gene: TRBV6-5
CDR3aa: ASSAKYSNQPQH

j_gene: TRBJ2-7
v_gene: TRBV7-2
CDR3aa: ASKEPGLADYEQY

j_gene: TRBJ2-5
v_gene: TRBV2
CDR3aa: ASRRGQYQVAQY

j_gene: TRBJ2-5
v_gene: TRBV2
CDR3aa: ASSELYTDSRLKETQY

j_gene: TRBJ2-7
v_gene: TRBV6-1
CDR3aa: ASSERVPLEQY

j_gene: TRBJ1-1
v_gene: TRBV24-1
CDR3aa: ATSDGMNTEAF

j_gene: TRBJ2-2
v_gene: TRBV29-1
CDR3aa: SVSGDTGELF